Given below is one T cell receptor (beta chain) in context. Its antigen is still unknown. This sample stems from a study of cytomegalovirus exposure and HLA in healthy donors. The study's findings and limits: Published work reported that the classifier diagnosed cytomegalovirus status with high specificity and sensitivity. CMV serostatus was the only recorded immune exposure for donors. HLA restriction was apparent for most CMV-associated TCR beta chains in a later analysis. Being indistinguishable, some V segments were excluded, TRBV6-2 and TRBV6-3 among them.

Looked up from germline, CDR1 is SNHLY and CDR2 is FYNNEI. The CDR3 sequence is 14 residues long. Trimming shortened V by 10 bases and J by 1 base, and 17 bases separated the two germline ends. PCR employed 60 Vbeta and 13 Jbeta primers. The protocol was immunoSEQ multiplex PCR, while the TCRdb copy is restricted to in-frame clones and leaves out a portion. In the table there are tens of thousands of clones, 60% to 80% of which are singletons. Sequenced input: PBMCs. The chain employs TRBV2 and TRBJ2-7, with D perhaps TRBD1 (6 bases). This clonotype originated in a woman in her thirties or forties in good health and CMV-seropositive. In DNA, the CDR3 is TGTGCCATCACCCCAGGGGTTGTGTCCTACGAGCAGTACTTC. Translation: CAITPGVVSYEQYF.